The 13 T cell receptor beta chains given below trace back to one sample, sequenced in a study of T cell changes during pregnancy in multiple sclerosis. Here immunoSEQ multiplex PCR was the method, and the copy in TCRdb shows in-frame clones only, minus some. Of some 74,000 clones in the sample, around 94% were seen once. Specimen: peripheral blood, collected before pregnancy. These receptors originate from a female donor with multiple sclerosis, enrolled in a pregnancy study.

This chain uses TRBV27 with TRBJ2-1; 9 nucleotides match TRBD2. The CDR3 is 15 amino acids. Germline CDR1 and CDR2: MNHEY and SMNVEV (reference sequence). The junction had 8 bases not matched to a gene; V was cut back by 6 bases and J by 5 bases. CDR3 region: CASRMGLAGNNEQFF. The CDR3 nucleotides are TGTGCCAGCAGGATGGGACTAGCAGGGAACAATGAGCAGTTCTTC.

The gene calls are TRBV6-5 and TRBJ1-1; D possibly corresponds to TRBD1 (5 bases). From germline, CDR1 is MNHEY and CDR2 SVGAGI. The CDR3 extends over 15 amino acids. With 0 bases removed from V and 0 bases from J, the gap between germline ends came to 8 bases. CDR3 in amino acids: CASSYSIGVNTEAFF. The CDR3 DNA reads as TGTGCCAGCAGTTACTCGATAGGGGTGAACACTGAAGCTTTCTTT.

CDR3 region: CASSAGTGGSYEQYF. CDR3 coding DNA: TGTGCCAGTAGTGCAGGGACAGGGGGCAGCTACGAGCAGTACTTC. The V call is TRBV19, the J call TRBJ2-7; 12 bases fit TRBD1. V dropped 5 bases and J dropped 3; count of bases not matched to a gene: 5. Per the germline V gene, CDR1 is LNHDA and CDR2 is SQIVND (reference sequence). There are 15 residues in the CDR3.

V gene TRBV4-2 combines with J gene TRBJ2-1; 8 nucleotides align to TRBD2. Trimming at V came to 1 base and at J to 6 bases, leaving 8 bases not matched to a gene. CDR1 and CDR2 (germline): LGHNA, YNFKEQ. The CDR3 contains 16 residues. CDR3 nucleotides: TGTGCCAGCAGCCAAGTTGCAGCGGGAGTGGCCAATGAGCAGTTCTTC. Its translation is CASSQVAAGVANEQFF.

V and J are TRBV11-3 and TRBJ1-2, with 11 nucleotides matching TRBD1. The CDR3 sequence is 16 residues long. The V and J ends lost 5 bases and 4 bases, in that order; junction bases with no gene match: 9. CDR1 is SGHNT, CDR2 YENEEA, per germline. CDR3 bases: TGTGCCAGCAGCCCCGGACAGGGGGCATCGGGCTATGGCTACACCTTC. This sequence encodes CASSPGQGASGYGYTF.

The J gene is TRBJ2-4, the V gene TRBV5-4, with 7 bases aligning to TRBD1. Losses at the gene ends were 1 base for V and 4 bases for J; bases not matched to a gene: 5. Germline loops: CDR1 SGHNT, CDR2 YYREEE (reference sequence). The CDR3 is 15 residues long. As DNA, the CDR3 is TGTGCCAGCAGCTTGCGCCAGACAGGGAAAAACATTCAGTACTTC. It translates to CASSLRQTGKNIQYF.

This chain links TRBV29-1 with TRBJ2-7; D is possibly TRBD1 (5 bases). This CDR3 region has 13 residues. Germline V CDR1 and CDR2: SQVTM, ANQGSEA. V was pared by 1 base and J by 2 bases, with 9 bases between. DNA for the CDR3: TGCAGCGTTGAAGGGACAAGGCCCTACGAGCAGTACTTC. Translated: CSVEGTRPYEQYF.

The V gene is TRBV7-9, the J gene TRBJ2-1; the D gene is possibly TRBD1 (5 bases). The germline V gene encodes CDR1 SEHNR and CDR2 FQNEAQ (reference sequence). This CDR3 comprises 13 residues. Trimming removed 2 bases at V and 5 bases at J, with 7 bases between. CDR3 region: CASSLRGDNEQFF. As DNA, the CDR3 is TGTGCCAGCAGCTTAAGGGGTGACAATGAGCAGTTCTTC.

In its sample, this clone was seen once. The V and J genes are TRBV27 and TRBJ2-1, with a possible D match to TRBD1 (6 bases). Per germline, CDR1 MNHEY and CDR2 SMNVEV (reference sequence). Trimming cost V 6 bases and J 0 bases, with 12 bases left between them. The CDR3 sequence is 15 residues long. For the CDR3, the DNA is TGTGCCAGCAGAACAGGGACGAGCTCCTACAATGAGCAGTTCTTC. Protein product: CASRTGTSSYNEQFF.

The chain is built from TRBV19 and TRBJ2-2; the match to TRBD1 covers 11 bases. The CDR3 sequence is 17 residues long. V trimming: 4 bases; J trimming: 4 bases; junction bases outside the gene matches: 8. Germline V lookup: CDR1 LNHDA, CDR2 SQIVND (reference sequence). The CDR3 nucleotides read TGTGCCAGTAGTAAATTTTTAGGGACAGGGGGCACCGGGGAGCTGTTTTTT. Translating gives CASSKFLGTGGTGELFF.

This clone was counted many times. V and J are TRBV5-1 and TRBJ2-1, with D perhaps matching TRBD2 (5 bases). CDR1 and CDR2 (germline): SGHRS, YFSETQ. The CDR3 is 15 residues long. The V end was cut by 0 bases, the J end by 0 bases, with 7 bases between. This chain's CDR3 is CASSLDGVSYNEQFF. For the CDR3, the DNA is TGCGCCAGCAGCTTGGACGGGGTCTCCTACAATGAGCAGTTCTTC.

The rearrangement links TRBV10-3 to TRBJ1-2, with TRBD1 matching over 10 bases. Germline CDR1 and CDR2: ENHRY and SYGVKD. This CDR3 contains 14 residues. V was pared by 4 bases and J by 5 bases, with 4 bases of the junction left unmatched. The CDR3 DNA follows: TGTGCCATCAGTGTAAAGGGACAGGGGTATGGCTACACCTTC. It translates to CAISVKGQGYGYTF.

The rearrangement joins TRBV5-1 to TRBJ1-1, with unresolved D. The CDR3 is 16 amino acids. V was cut by 3 bases and J by 5 bases, with 20 bases left in between. Germline loops: CDR1 SGHRS, CDR2 YFSETQ. The DNA of the CDR3 is TGCGCCAGCAGCTCCGGACTACTGGGAGTGGGAACTGAAGCTTTCTTT. Protein sequence: CASSSGLLGVGTEAFF.